Listed below are T cell receptor beta chains from one sample, sequenced in a study of blood T cell repertoires in COVID-19. Method: immunoSEQ multiplex PCR; TCRdb's copy keeps in-frame clones and lacks some. The data hold fewer than 120,000 clones, with nearly 90% observed a single time. Sequencing input: peripheral blood. The receptors were sampled from a human donor in a cohort sampled during active COVID-19. Both conserved end residues are part of each CDR3. Fields, in order: D gene, V gene, J gene, clone size, CDR3 DNA, CDR3 protein. A D gene is named only where the DNA matches it firmly. The size of a clone is reported for some rows only, either as once, few or many, or as a class for expanded clones.

-	TRBV19	TRBJ2-7	-	TGTGCCGTAAGGGTGCGGGACGGCTACGAGCAGTACTTC	CAVRVRDGYEQYF
TRBD1	TRBV5-1	TRBJ2-3	-	TGCGCCAGCAGCTTTAACAGGGGGCCCACAGATACGCAGTATTTT	CASSFNRGPTDTQYF
TRBD1	TRBV19	TRBJ1-6	-	TGTGCCAGCGGGGACAGGGGCCGTATAGGGGATTATAATTCACCCCTCCACTTT	CASGDRGRIGDYNSPLHF
-	TRBV30	TRBJ2-7	few	TGTGCCTGGATCCCGGGGGGCGACGAGCAGTACTTC	CAWIPGGDEQYF
-	TRBV14	TRBJ1-6	-	TGTGCCAGCAGCCAGCCAGGGCCCTATTCACCCCTCCACTTT	CASSQPGPYSPLHF
TRBD1	TRBV4-3	TRBJ1-4	few	TGCGCCAGCAGCCAAGAAACAGGGGGAGTAAAACTGTTTTTT	CASSQETGGVKLFF
-	TRBV19	TRBJ1-1	-	TGTGCCAGTAGTATAGGGCGGGGGCTTAACACTGAAGCTTTCTTT	CASSIGRGLNTEAFF
TRBD1	TRBV29-1	TRBJ2-2	-	TGCAGCGGACAGGGGAACACCGGGGAGCTGTTTTTT	CSGQGNTGELFF
TRBD1	TRBV19	TRBJ2-7	-	TGTGCCAGTAGAAGCCCCGGGACAGGGGGCAACGAGCAGTACTTC	CASRSPGTGGNEQYF
-	TRBV5-4	TRBJ2-7	few	TGTGCCAGCAGCTTGGGAGGGCCGTGGAGGGGTGGGCGCGAGCAGTACTTC	CASSLGGPWRGGREQYF
TRBD1	TRBV18	TRBJ1-1	once	TGTGCCAGCTCACCAGCCGCAGGACAGGGGGTCACTGAAGCTTTCTTT	CASSPAAGQGVTEAFF
-	TRBV10-3	TRBJ2-5	-	TGTGCCATCAGTGAGCGGGTTGAGGGAGAGACCCAGTACTTC	CAISERVEGETQYF
-	TRBV5-1	TRBJ1-2	-	TGCGCCAGCAGCGCCAGGGATTCCCGTTATGGCTACACCTTC	CASSARDSRYGYTF
-	TRBV12-3/TRBV12-4	TRBJ1-1	once	TGTGCCAGCAGCGCCGACAGCCACACTGAAGCTTTCTTT	CASSADSHTEAFF
-	TRBV28	TRBJ1-5	-	TGTGCCAGCAGTTCCCGACTCTTTGGTCTCTCCCAGCCCCAGCATTTT	CASSSRLFGLSQPQHF
TRBD1	TRBV24-1	TRBJ2-6	-	TGTGCCACCAGTGATGCGGGTGACAGGGTAAGAAACTCTGGGGCCAACGTCCTGACTTTC	CATSDAGDRVRNSGANVLTF
-	TRBV28	TRBJ2-2	-	TGTGCCAGCCTCGACTTCACCGGGGAGCTGTTTTTT	CASLDFTGELFF
-	TRBV6-5	TRBJ1-5	-	TGTGCCAGCAGTTACTCGGCGGGGCTTATAGATCAGCCCCAGCATTTT	CASSYSAGLIDQPQHF
TRBD1	TRBV5-1	TRBJ2-1	-	TGCGCCAGCAGCCTCGGGACAGATCCCTACAATGAGCAGTTCTTC	CASSLGTDPYNEQFF
-	TRBV29-1	TRBJ1-1	-	TGCAGCGTTGACTACCTGAGGATGAACACTGAAGCTTTCTTT	CSVDYLRMNTEAFF
-	TRBV14	TRBJ2-7	-	TGTGCCAGCAGCCAAGGCAGGGCCGAGCAGTACTTC	CASSQGRAEQYF